These T cell receptor beta chains were read from a single sample in a study of blood T cell repertoires in COVID-19. The repertoire was sequenced with immunoSEQ multiplex PCR; TCRdb's copy has only in-frame clones and lacks some. The data hold about 170,000 clones, with approximately 88% observed a single time. Specimen: peripheral blood. These receptors were collected from a man aged 18 to 35 with active or convalescent COVID-19. CDR3s include the opening cysteine and the closing phenylalanine or tryptophan. The order of the fields is clone size, V gene, J gene, D gene, CDR3 protein, CDR3 DNA. A D gene is named only where the DNA matches it firmly. Not all rows give a size; the values are once, few, many and, for expanded clones, a class.

size: -; V: TRBV5-4; J: TRBJ2-1; D: -; CDR3: CASSPGGPVPYNEQFF; DNA: TGTGCCAGCAGCCCGGGTGGCCCCGTTCCCTACAATGAGCAGTTCTTC
size: -; V: TRBV6-2/TRBV6-3; J: TRBJ1-2; D: TRBD1; CDR3: CASSYSSYAGQGEPGQYGYTF; DNA: TGTGCCAGCAGTTACTCAAGCTACGCAGGACAGGGGGAACCGGGCCAATATGGCTACACCTTC
size: -; V: TRBV14; J: TRBJ2-1; D: TRBD2; CDR3: CASSQGKGRVNEQFF; DNA: TGTGCCAGCAGCCAAGGAAAGGGGAGGGTCAATGAGCAGTTCTTC
size: -; V: TRBV13; J: TRBJ2-3; D: TRBD2; CDR3: CASSPPWGSGATDTQYF; DNA: TGTGCCAGCAGCCCACCTTGGGGGAGCGGGGCCACAGATACGCAGTATTTT
size: -; V: TRBV6-5; J: TRBJ2-7; D: -; CDR3: CASSYSIDPSLNEQYF; DNA: TGTGCCAGCAGTTACTCGATAGATCCGTCACTCAATGAGCAGTACTTC
size: -; V: TRBV5-4; J: TRBJ1-5; D: TRBD1; CDR3: CASSQGTGGNQPQHF; DNA: TGTGCCAGCAGCCAGGGGACAGGCGGGAATCAGCCCCAGCATTTT
size: -; V: TRBV28; J: TRBJ1-1; D: -; CDR3: CASSPRQDSNTEAFF; DNA: TGTGCCAGCAGTCCCCGACAGGACTCGAACACTGAAGCTTTCTTT
size: -; V: TRBV10-3; J: TRBJ2-3; D: -; CDR3: CAISESSEGTDTQYF; DNA: TGTGCCATCAGTGAGTCGAGTGAGGGCACAGATACGCAGTATTTT
size: -; V: TRBV11-3; J: TRBJ1-1; D: -; CDR3: CASSLTWRKDSMNTEAFF; DNA: TGTGCCAGCAGCTTAACCTGGCGTAAGGACAGCATGAACACTGAAGCTTTCTTT
size: many; V: TRBV27; J: TRBJ2-7; D: TRBD1; CDR3: CASSTPDRGREQYF; DNA: TGTGCCAGCAGTACTCCTGACAGGGGTCGCGAGCAGTACTTC
size: few; V: TRBV19; J: TRBJ1-1; D: -; CDR3: CASRQQGMGTEAFF; DNA: TGTGCCAGTAGACAGCAGGGGATGGGCACTGAAGCTTTCTTT
size: -; V: TRBV6-2/TRBV6-3; J: TRBJ1-6; D: -; CDR3: CASSYSPGIYNSPLHF; DNA: TGTGCCAGCAGTTACTCGCCGGGAATCTATAATTCACCCCTCCACTTT
size: -; V: TRBV6-5; J: TRBJ2-2; D: -; CDR3: CASSPGPRGSGELFF; DNA: TGTGCCAGCAGCCCGGGACCCAGGGGTTCCGGGGAGCTGTTTTTT
size: once; V: TRBV18; J: TRBJ2-5; D: -; CDR3: CASSSTHNRAETQYF; DNA: TGTGCCAGCTCATCTACACACAACAGGGCAGAGACCCAGTACTTC
size: few; V: TRBV6-4; J: TRBJ1-1; D: TRBD1; CDR3: CASSDTGTGNTEAFF; DNA: TGTGCCAGCAGTGACACAGGGACAGGGAACACTGAAGCTTTCTTT
size: -; V: TRBV19; J: TRBJ1-6; D: -; CDR3: CASSLAHQQRVGGHSPLHF; DNA: TGTGCCAGTAGTTTAGCTCATCAGCAGAGGGTGGGAGGTCATTCACCCCTCCACTTT
size: -; V: TRBV10-2; J: TRBJ1-2; D: TRBD1; CDR3: CASRDPGTGYGYTF; DNA: TGCGCCAGCAGAGATCCGGGGACAGGCTATGGCTACACCTTC
size: few; V: TRBV6-5; J: TRBJ1-1; D: TRBD1; CDR3: CASSTLGGSAFF; DNA: TGTGCCAGCAGTACCCTAGGGGGCTCAGCTTTCTTT
size: -; V: TRBV4-1; J: TRBJ2-7; D: TRBD1; CDR3: CASSLRDRWIQRDPYEQYF; DNA: TGCGCCAGCAGCCTCCGGGACAGGTGGATTCAGAGGGATCCCTACGAGCAGTACTTC
size: -; V: TRBV6-4; J: TRBJ1-2; D: -; CDR3: CASSRTPGYGYTF; DNA: TGTGCCAGCAGCAGGACACCGGGCTATGGCTACACCTTC
size: once; V: TRBV7-9; J: TRBJ1-1; D: TRBD1; CDR3: CASSKQGNQNTEAFF; DNA: TGTGCCAGCAGCAAACAGGGGAATCAAAACACTGAAGCTTTCTTT
size: -; V: TRBV2; J: TRBJ1-3; D: -; CDR3: CASSSLGNTIYF; DNA: TGTGCCAGCAGTTCTTTGGGAAACACCATATATTTT
size: -; V: TRBV12-3/TRBV12-4; J: TRBJ1-1; D: TRBD1; CDR3: CASRQGFLGKAFF; DNA: TGTGCCAGCAGACAGGGGTTTCTTGGGAAAGCTTTCTTT
size: -; V: TRBV7-2; J: TRBJ2-2; D: -; CDR3: CASSSYSGELFF; DNA: TGTGCCAGCAGCTCCTATTCCGGGGAGCTGTTTTTT
size: -; V: TRBV3-1/TRBV3-2; J: TRBJ2-4; D: TRBD1; CDR3: CASSSRQGSKNIQYF; DNA: TGTGCCAGCAGCAGCCGACAGGGATCCAAAAACATTCAGTACTTC
size: once; V: TRBV24-1; J: TRBJ2-1; D: TRBD2; CDR3: CAASDSRLAGGRGEQFF; DNA: TGTGCCGCCAGTGATTCCCGACTAGCGGGGGGGCGAGGTGAGCAGTTCTTC
size: -; V: TRBV19; J: TRBJ2-7; D: TRBD2; CDR3: CASSIIRGGGRIEQYF; DNA: TGTGCCAGTAGTATTATTCGCGGGGGGGGCCGGATCGAGCAGTACTTC
size: -; V: TRBV7-9; J: TRBJ2-5; D: -; CDR3: CASSLEGSGYETQYF; DNA: TGTGCCAGCAGCTTAGAGGGGTCAGGGTATGAGACCCAGTACTTC
size: -; V: TRBV7-8; J: TRBJ1-4; D: -; CDR3: CASSSSIPGLSNEKLFF; DNA: TGTGCCAGCAGCTCCTCGATCCCGGGACTCTCTAATGAAAAACTGTTTTTT
size: few; V: TRBV19; J: TRBJ1-5; D: -; CDR3: CASTRGRTNNQPQHF; DNA: TGTGCCAGTACGAGAGGCAGAACGAACAATCAGCCCCAGCATTTT
size: once; V: TRBV2; J: TRBJ2-3; D: TRBD1; CDR3: CASSPDRGRADTQYF; DNA: TGTGCCAGCAGTCCGGACAGGGGGCGCGCAGATACGCAGTATTTT
size: -; V: TRBV5-5; J: TRBJ2-7; D: -; CDR3: CASSLNQGDYEQYF; DNA: TGTGCCAGCAGCTTGAATCAGGGTGACTACGAGCAGTACTTC
size: many; V: TRBV4-2; J: TRBJ2-2; D: TRBD2; CDR3: CASSQDKLAGITGELFF; DNA: TGTGCCAGCAGCCAAGATAAGTTAGCGGGAATCACCGGGGAGCTGTTTTTT